The TCR beta chain under discussion was sequenced for a study of T cells expressing NK-cell markers. The study, taken as a whole, reports: Expanded NKG2C+ T cell clones had unclear HCMV specificity. Among several donors, these clonotypes also ranked first in the CD3+CD56-NKG2C+ fraction.

Note on this clonotype: What it binds is not known.

The V gene's germline CDR1 is LGHNT and CDR2 FRNRAP. The CDR3 is 12 amino acids. TCRdb reanalyzed the 5' RACE reads and collapses them to one entry per CDR3 protein, without DNA. The sample table includes more than 90,000 distinct CDR3 sequences. Sequencing used blood T cells: a sorted CD56 or NKG2C T cell subset, CD4+ or CD8+ T cells, or bulk PBMC T cells (not recorded which). The V gene is TRBV12-5, the J gene TRBJ2-5; TCRdb returns TRBD2, unconfirmable since there is no DNA. This receptor was obtained from a woman aged 18-69 years in good health. The CDR3 protein is CASGSPRETQYF.